A selection of T cell receptor beta chains follows, all from one sample in a study of beta chain features in type 1 diabetes. Assay: immunoSEQ multiplex PCR; the TCRdb copy retains only in-frame clones and omits some. The sample lists over 500,000 clones, roughly a sixth occurring once. The sequencing input was naive CD4+ T cells from blood. All receptors come from a man aged 18 to 30 in good health. Each CDR3 is given with its conserved first and last residue. The D gene is left open where the match is weak. Clone size is not always given. Where it is, it says once, few, many or a class for expanded clones.

size,D,J,V,DNA,CDR3
.,.,TRBJ1-5,TRBV5-6,TGTGCCAGCAGCCTGAGCCCCACAAGGGATCAGCCCCAGCATTTT,CASSLSPTRDQPQHF
few,TRBD1,TRBJ1-1,TRBV25-1,TGTGCCAGCAGTGAGGGACAGGGGAGCACTGAAGCTTTCTTT,CASSEGQGSTEAFF
few,.,TRBJ2-2,TRBV4-1,TGCGCCAGCAGCCAAGACTATGAAGGGTCCAGGGAGCTGTTTTTT,CASSQDYEGSRELFF
few,.,TRBJ1-6,TRBV27,TGTGCCAGCACTAATCGACCCCTCCACTTT,CASTNRPLHF
few,TRBD2,TRBJ2-3,TRBV5-4,TGTGCCAGCAGCTTGGCCGGGCTAGCGGTGGATACGCAGTATTTT,CASSLAGLAVDTQYF
.,.,TRBJ1-2,TRBV9,TGTGCCAGCAGCTCCCGGGACAATTGGTATGGCTACACCTTC,CASSSRDNWYGYTF
.,.,TRBJ1-5,TRBV9,TGTGCCAGCAGCGTAGACGGCAATAGCAATCAGCCCCAGCATTTT,CASSVDGNSNQPQHF
.,.,TRBJ2-3,TRBV5-1,TGCGCCAGCAGCACAATCCCCCAGGGGGGAAGCACAGATACGCAGTATTTT,CASSTIPQGGSTDTQYF
.,.,TRBJ2-1,TRBV7-2,TGTGCCAGCAGCTTAGTGGATAACAATGAGCAGTTCTTC,CASSLVDNNEQFF
few,TRBD2,TRBJ2-3,TRBV7-2,TGTGCCAGCAGCCAGCAGGCGGGGGGGCCAGATACGCAGTATTTT,CASSQQAGGPDTQYF
.,.,TRBJ1-2,TRBV4-1,TGCGCCAGCAGCCAAGCGGTTAATGCAGGGGATGGCTACACCTTC,CASSQAVNAGDGYTF
.,TRBD1,TRBJ1-3,TRBV4-3,TGCGCCAGCAGCCAAGACCAGGGGGCGCATGGAAACACCATATATTTT,CASSQDQGAHGNTIYF
.,.,TRBJ1-6,TRBV30,TGTGCCTGTATACAGGGACGAAATTCACCCCTCCACTTT,CACIQGRNSPLHF
many,.,TRBJ1-1,TRBV7-9,TGTGCCAGCAGCCGAGCGGGGGGCACTGAAGCTTTCTTT,CASSRAGGTEAFF
few,.,TRBJ2-3,TRBV5-1,TGCGCCAGCAGCTTGGCCAAGGTCGACGGCCCCACAGATACGCAGTATTTT,CASSLAKVDGPTDTQYF
.,.,TRBJ2-1,TRBV19,TGTGCCAGTAGTACCATTCAGGGAGATGTCAATGAGCAGTTCTTC,CASSTIQGDVNEQFF
.,.,TRBJ2-6,TRBV25-1,TGTGCCAGCCCAAGGGAAGGGGAAGGTGGGGCCAACGTCCTGACTTTC,CASPREGEGGANVLTF
.,.,TRBJ2-7,TRBV6-6,TGTGCCAGCCGCCATGGAGGAAGCTCCTACGAGCAGTACTTC,CASRHGGSSYEQYF
.,TRBD1,TRBJ2-1,TRBV2,TGTGCCAGCAGTGGCTGGGGACAGGGGACCGATGAGCAGTTCTTC,CASSGWGQGTDEQFF
few,.,TRBJ1-1,TRBV2,TGTGCCAGCACCTTTGTGGGTGGTGACACTGAAGCTTTCTTT,CASTFVGGDTEAFF
.,.,TRBJ2-5,TRBV28,TGTGCCAGCAGTTTATCCTTCGACAGCCAAGAGACCCAGTACTTC,CASSLSFDSQETQYF
few,TRBD1,TRBJ2-7,TRBV6-5,TGTGCCAGCAGTTACTCGGGGACAGGGAGCTCCTACGAGCAGTACTTC,CASSYSGTGSSYEQYF
.,TRBD2,TRBJ2-2,TRBV9,TGTGCCAGCAGCGCCCGGGGAAGACTAGCGGAGCTGTTTTTT,CASSARGRLAELFF
.,.,TRBJ1-2,TRBV28,TGTGCCAGCAACCCCCCAGGAACCTATGGCTACACCTTC,CASNPPGTYGYTF
.,.,TRBJ2-7,TRBV5-1,TGCGCCAGCAGCTACGATTCACTCGACGGCTACGAGCAGTACTTC,CASSYDSLDGYEQYF